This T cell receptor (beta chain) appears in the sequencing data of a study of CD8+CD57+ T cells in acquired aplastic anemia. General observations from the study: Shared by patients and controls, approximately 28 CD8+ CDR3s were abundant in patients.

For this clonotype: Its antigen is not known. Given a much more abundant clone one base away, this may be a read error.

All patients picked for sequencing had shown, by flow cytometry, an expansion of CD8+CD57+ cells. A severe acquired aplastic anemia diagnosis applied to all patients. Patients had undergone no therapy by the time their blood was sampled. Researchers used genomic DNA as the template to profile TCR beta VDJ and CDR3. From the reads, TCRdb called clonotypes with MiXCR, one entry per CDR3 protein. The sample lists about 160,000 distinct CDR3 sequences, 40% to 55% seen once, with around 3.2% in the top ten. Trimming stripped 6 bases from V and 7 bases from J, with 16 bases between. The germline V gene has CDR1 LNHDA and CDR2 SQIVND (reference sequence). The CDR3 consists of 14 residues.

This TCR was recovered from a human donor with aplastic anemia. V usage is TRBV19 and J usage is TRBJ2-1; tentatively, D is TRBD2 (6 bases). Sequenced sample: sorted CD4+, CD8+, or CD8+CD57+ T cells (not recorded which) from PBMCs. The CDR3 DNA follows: TGTGCCAGTAGCCCGGACGGGGGTGGTAATGAGCAGTTCTTC. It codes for CASSPDGGGNEQFF.